This entry describes one T cell receptor (beta chain). Its target is unknown. This specimen comes from a study of STAT5B mutations in CD4+ large granular lymphocyte leukemia. Study findings and constraints: Patient CD4-sorted repertoires looked more clonal than healthy CD4+ repertoires, even without putative leukemic clones.

The germline V gene encodes CDR1 LNHDA and CDR2 SQIVND (reference sequence). V lost 4 bases and J lost 6, with 14 bases in between. The CDR3 spans 14 residues. Sequenced by immunoSEQ multiplex PCR; TCRdb stores in-frame clones only, minus some. Of 31,000 or so clones listed, around 70% were seen once; the top ten hold 0.29%. This sequence joins TRBV19 and TRBJ2-3; possible D gene TRBD2, 5 bases. This TCR came from a human donor in good health. Material for sequencing was CD4+ T cells from blood buffy coats. CDR3 sequence reads: CASSRSGPPDTQYF. The CDR3 DNA is TGTGCCAGTAGTAGAAGCGGCCCCCCGGATACGCAGTATTTT.